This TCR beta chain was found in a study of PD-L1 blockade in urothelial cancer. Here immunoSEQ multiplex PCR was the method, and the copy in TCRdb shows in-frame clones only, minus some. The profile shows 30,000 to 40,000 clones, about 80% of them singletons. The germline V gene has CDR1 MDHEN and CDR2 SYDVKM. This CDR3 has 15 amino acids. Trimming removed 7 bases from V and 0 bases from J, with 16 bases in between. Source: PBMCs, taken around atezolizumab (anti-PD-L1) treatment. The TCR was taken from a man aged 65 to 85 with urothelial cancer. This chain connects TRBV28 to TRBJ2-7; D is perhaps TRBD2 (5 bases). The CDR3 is CASTSPGKSSYEQYF. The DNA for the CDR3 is TGTGCCAGCACCTCTCCGGGAAAGAGCTCCTACGAGCAGTACTTC.